Listed below are T cell receptor beta chains from one sample, sequenced in a study of persistence of HIV-infected CD4 T cells. Their specific antigens are unknown. The repertoire was sequenced with immunoSEQ multiplex PCR; TCRdb's copy has only in-frame clones and lacks some. This sample yields 30,000 to 45,000 clones, of which approximately 78% are seen a single time; roughly 0.99% belongs to the top ten. The specimen was cultured CD4+ T cells from PBMCs, collected from a patient who received antiretroviral therapy. The receptors shown here come from an adult with HIV. The donor label of this sample is uncertain. CDR3s include the opening cysteine and the closing phenylalanine or tryptophan. Fields, in order: clone size, J gene, V gene, CDR3 length, D gene, CDR3 DNA, CDR3 protein. D genes are given only for firm matches. Only some rows state a clone size, as once, few, many or a class for expanded clones.

clone_size: NA
j_call: TRBJ1-2
v_call: TRBV28
cdr3_length: 15
d_call: NA
cdr3_nt: TGTGCCAGCAGTGGGATCCTGGACAGTGTTTATGGCTACACCTTC
cdr3_aa: CASSGILDSVYGYTF

clone_size: few
j_call: TRBJ1-2
v_call: TRBV9
cdr3_length: 15
d_call: TRBD1
cdr3_nt: TGTGCCAGCAGCGTCCTCGCAGGGGGTGATTATGGCTACACCTTC
cdr3_aa: CASSVLAGGDYGYTF

clone_size: NA
j_call: TRBJ1-5
v_call: TRBV5-1
cdr3_length: 15
d_call: NA
cdr3_nt: TGCGCCAGCAGCTTGGACGGCGGGAACAATCAGCCCCAGCATTTT
cdr3_aa: CASSLDGGNNQPQHF

clone_size: few
j_call: TRBJ1-2
v_call: TRBV4-1
cdr3_length: 14
d_call: NA
cdr3_nt: TGCGCCAGCAGCCAAACAGGGCCCGGGAATGGCTACACCTTC
cdr3_aa: CASSQTGPGNGYTF

clone_size: NA
j_call: TRBJ2-3
v_call: TRBV11-3
cdr3_length: 16
d_call: NA
cdr3_nt: TGTGCCAGCAGCTTAGAAGGGGGAGAGGGGCAAGATACGCAGTATTTT
cdr3_aa: CASSLEGGEGQDTQYF

clone_size: NA
j_call: TRBJ2-7
v_call: TRBV6-1
cdr3_length: 13
d_call: TRBD1
cdr3_nt: TGTGCCAGCAGCCACGAAGGGGGCCACGAGCAGTACTTC
cdr3_aa: CASSHEGGHEQYF

clone_size: NA
j_call: TRBJ1-1
v_call: TRBV18
cdr3_length: 13
d_call: NA
cdr3_nt: TGTGCCAGCTCACGGATTTCTAACACTGAAGCTTTCTTT
cdr3_aa: CASSRISNTEAFF

clone_size: NA
j_call: TRBJ1-3
v_call: TRBV15
cdr3_length: 15
d_call: TRBD1
cdr3_nt: TGTGCCACCAGCAATAGGACAGGCTCTGGAAACACCATATATTTT
cdr3_aa: CATSNRTGSGNTIYF

clone_size: NA
j_call: TRBJ1-3
v_call: TRBV12-3/TRBV12-4
cdr3_length: 12
d_call: NA
cdr3_nt: TGTGCCAGCAGTCCAACAAGAAACACCATATATTTT
cdr3_aa: CASSPTRNTIYF

clone_size: NA
j_call: TRBJ1-2
v_call: TRBV30
cdr3_length: 12
d_call: NA
cdr3_nt: TGTGCCTGGAGTCAACGAGGGGAGGGCTACACCTTC
cdr3_aa: CAWSQRGEGYTF

clone_size: NA
j_call: TRBJ2-7
v_call: TRBV29-1
cdr3_length: 12
d_call: NA
cdr3_nt: TGCAGCGTACACAGGGATGGCGACGAGCAGTACTTC
cdr3_aa: CSVHRDGDEQYF

clone_size: NA
j_call: TRBJ1-5
v_call: TRBV5-1
cdr3_length: 18
d_call: TRBD1
cdr3_nt: TGCGCCAGCAGCTTGTTACCAGGGGACAGCCCCCGGAAAGGGCCCCAGCATTTT
cdr3_aa: CASSLLPGDSPRKGPQHF

clone_size: once
j_call: TRBJ2-5
v_call: TRBV4-1
cdr3_length: 14
d_call: NA
cdr3_nt: TGCGCCAGCAGCCAAATCCGGGATCAAGAGACCCAGTACTTC
cdr3_aa: CASSQIRDQETQYF

clone_size: NA
j_call: TRBJ1-2
v_call: TRBV6-1
cdr3_length: 17
d_call: TRBD1
cdr3_nt: TGTGCCAGCAGTGAAGGAGGACAGGGGGCGCCCCTCTATGGCTACACCTTC
cdr3_aa: CASSEGGQGAPLYGYTF

clone_size: NA
j_call: TRBJ1-3
v_call: TRBV15
cdr3_length: 15
d_call: NA
cdr3_nt: TGTGCCACCAGCAGAGATGGAATGGAAGGAAACACCATATATTTT
cdr3_aa: CATSRDGMEGNTIYF

clone_size: NA
j_call: TRBJ1-2
v_call: TRBV6-5
cdr3_length: 15
d_call: NA
cdr3_nt: TGTGCCAGCAGTCGCCGGGACCCAGGGGACTATGGCTACACCTTC
cdr3_aa: CASSRRDPGDYGYTF

clone_size: NA
j_call: TRBJ2-1
v_call: TRBV6-5
cdr3_length: 11
d_call: NA
cdr3_nt: TGTGCCAGCCTATTGGGCGGGAAGCAGTTCTTC
cdr3_aa: CASLLGGKQFF

clone_size: NA
j_call: TRBJ1-1
v_call: TRBV29-1
cdr3_length: 13
d_call: NA
cdr3_nt: TGCAGCGTGGCACCAGGTAGCGACACTGAAGCTTTCTTT
cdr3_aa: CSVAPGSDTEAFF

clone_size: NA
j_call: TRBJ2-5
v_call: TRBV5-1
cdr3_length: 15
d_call: NA
cdr3_nt: TGCGCCAGCAGCTTGGGACAGGGAGGCCAAGAGACCCAGTACTTC
cdr3_aa: CASSLGQGGQETQYF

clone_size: NA
j_call: TRBJ1-3
v_call: TRBV10-1
cdr3_length: 13
d_call: NA
cdr3_nt: TGCGCCAGCAGTGAGCGACCTGGAAACACCATATATTTT
cdr3_aa: CASSERPGNTIYF

clone_size: NA
j_call: TRBJ1-5
v_call: TRBV18
cdr3_length: 15
d_call: TRBD1
cdr3_nt: TGTGCCAGCTCCCAGGGACAGGGCACGGATCAGCCCCAGCATTTT
cdr3_aa: CASSQGQGTDQPQHF

clone_size: once
j_call: TRBJ2-1
v_call: TRBV7-7
cdr3_length: 15
d_call: NA
cdr3_nt: TGTGCCAGCAGCTTAGCATCACAGGTTACAAATGAGCAGTTCTTC
cdr3_aa: CASSLASQVTNEQFF

clone_size: few
j_call: TRBJ2-1
v_call: TRBV5-1
cdr3_length: 17
d_call: NA
cdr3_nt: TGCGCCAGCAGCCGGGGAGTATCGGCGGAGTCACACAATGAGCAGTTCTTC
cdr3_aa: CASSRGVSAESHNEQFF

clone_size: NA
j_call: TRBJ1-6
v_call: TRBV10-3
cdr3_length: 15
d_call: NA
cdr3_nt: TGTGCCGTGCAGGGTTCGAGGTCCTATAATTCACCCCTCCACTTT
cdr3_aa: CAVQGSRSYNSPLHF

clone_size: NA
j_call: TRBJ1-2
v_call: TRBV28
cdr3_length: 14
d_call: NA
cdr3_nt: TGTGCCAGCAGAGATCCGACAGTAACCTATGGCTGCACCTTC
cdr3_aa: CASRDPTVTYGCTF

clone_size: NA
j_call: TRBJ2-5
v_call: TRBV29-1
cdr3_length: 14
d_call: NA
cdr3_nt: TGCAGCGTTCGAGGGGGGACTCGCCAAGAGACCCAGTACTTC
cdr3_aa: CSVRGGTRQETQYF

clone_size: NA
j_call: TRBJ2-2
v_call: TRBV7-2
cdr3_length: 14
d_call: NA
cdr3_nt: TGTGCCAGCAGCTTAGTTGGCGGAACCGGGGAGCTGTTTTTT
cdr3_aa: CASSLVGGTGELFF

clone_size: NA
j_call: TRBJ2-3
v_call: TRBV9
cdr3_length: 16
d_call: TRBD2
cdr3_nt: TGTGCCAGCAGCGTAGGGAGTAGCGGGATTACAGATACGCAGTATTTT
cdr3_aa: CASSVGSSGITDTQYF

clone_size: NA
j_call: TRBJ1-1
v_call: TRBV2
cdr3_length: 14
d_call: TRBD1
cdr3_nt: TGTGCCAGCAGGGAGGACAGGGGGAGGACTGAAGCTTTCTTT
cdr3_aa: CASREDRGRTEAFF

clone_size: NA
j_call: TRBJ1-2
v_call: TRBV28
cdr3_length: 12
d_call: NA
cdr3_nt: TGTGCCAGCAGCCCGGGGACCTATGGCTACACCTTC
cdr3_aa: CASSPGTYGYTF

clone_size: NA
j_call: TRBJ2-4
v_call: TRBV5-6
cdr3_length: 14
d_call: NA
cdr3_nt: TGTGCCAGCAGCTTGGGGGACTTAGGAAACATTCAGTACTTC
cdr3_aa: CASSLGDLGNIQYF

clone_size: NA
j_call: TRBJ1-1
v_call: TRBV19
cdr3_length: 13
d_call: NA
cdr3_nt: TGTGCCAGTAACTCAGGTTTTAACACTGAAGCTTTCTTT
cdr3_aa: CASNSGFNTEAFF

clone_size: NA
j_call: TRBJ2-2
v_call: TRBV10-3
cdr3_length: 14
d_call: NA
cdr3_nt: TGTGCCATCAGGGGGACACGGAACACCGGGGAGCTGTTTTTT
cdr3_aa: CAIRGTRNTGELFF

clone_size: NA
j_call: TRBJ1-2
v_call: TRBV11-1
cdr3_length: 13
d_call: NA
cdr3_nt: TGTGCCAGCAGCCCGATTCCGGACTATGGCTACACCTTC
cdr3_aa: CASSPIPDYGYTF

clone_size: NA
j_call: TRBJ2-3
v_call: TRBV9
cdr3_length: 13
d_call: NA
cdr3_nt: TGTGCCAGCAGCGTAGACTACAGCGATGCGCAGTATTTT
cdr3_aa: CASSVDYSDAQYF

clone_size: NA
j_call: TRBJ1-1
v_call: TRBV6-1
cdr3_length: 12
d_call: NA
cdr3_nt: TGTGCCAGCAGTGAATCCCTATTGAGAGCTTTCTTT
cdr3_aa: CASSESLLRAFF

clone_size: once
j_call: TRBJ2-1
v_call: TRBV5-6
cdr3_length: 15
d_call: NA
cdr3_nt: TGTGCCAGCAGCCTGGTCGGGGGAGACTACGATGAGCAGTTCTTC
cdr3_aa: CASSLVGGDYDEQFF

clone_size: few
j_call: TRBJ1-6
v_call: TRBV28
cdr3_length: 17
d_call: TRBD1
cdr3_nt: TGTGCCAGCAGCACTACCGCCGGGGACAGGGTCGCTTCACCCCTCCACTTT
cdr3_aa: CASSTTAGDRVASPLHF

clone_size: NA
j_call: TRBJ1-1
v_call: TRBV6-5
cdr3_length: 14
d_call: NA
cdr3_nt: TGTGCCAGCAGTTACCTACAAAGGAACACTGAAGCTTTCTTT
cdr3_aa: CASSYLQRNTEAFF

clone_size: medium-sized
j_call: TRBJ2-2
v_call: TRBV19
cdr3_length: 15
d_call: TRBD1
cdr3_nt: TGTGCCAGTGGGCAGGGGGCGCTTTTCACCGGGGAGCTGTTTTTT
cdr3_aa: CASGQGALFTGELFF

clone_size: NA
j_call: TRBJ1-6
v_call: TRBV6-6
cdr3_length: 15
d_call: NA
cdr3_nt: TGTGCCAGCATTAACGAAGGGTCCTATAATTCACCCCTCCACTTT
cdr3_aa: CASINEGSYNSPLHF